Listed below are T cell receptor beta chains from one sample, sequenced in a study of T-cell reconstitution after alpha-beta-depleted transplantation in children. TCRdb fed the PCR reads into MiXCR, producing one record per CDR3 protein. The profile shows about 600,000 distinct CDR3 sequences, roughly 13% of them singletons. The sample consisted of PBMCs, mostly from graft donor cells, taken 360 days after TCRalphabeta/CD19-depleted stem cell transplant. The receptors come from a male patient younger than 18 who had a stem cell transplant for acute myeloid leukemia, so the T cells may come from the graft donor. CDR3s include the opening cysteine and the closing phenylalanine or tryptophan. A D gene is named only where the DNA matches it firmly. Expanded clones are given a class, and other clones once, few, many or no size at all.

size: NA
J: TRBJ2-1
D: TRBD1
length: 16
V: TRBV24-1
CDR3: CATSDLGSGGPNEQFF
DNA: TGTGCCACCAGTGATTTGGGATCAGGGGGACCCAATGAGCAGTTCTTC

size: NA
J: TRBJ2-7
D: NA
length: 15
V: TRBV13
CDR3: CASRWKEASSYEQYF
DNA: TGTGCCAGCCGCTGGAAGGAGGCCAGCTCCTACGAGCAGTACTTC

size: many
J: TRBJ2-3
D: TRBD2
length: 16
V: TRBV7-9
CDR3: CASSPLAGGSTDTQYF
DNA: TGTGCCAGCAGCCCGCTAGCGGGAGGGAGCACAGATACGCAGTATTTT

size: many
J: TRBJ2-7
D: NA
length: 12
V: TRBV7-9
CDR3: CASSWGLSEQYF
DNA: TGTGCCAGCAGCTGGGGCCTATCCGAGCAGTACTTC

size: few
J: TRBJ2-1
D: NA
length: 15
V: TRBV5-1
CDR3: CASTLKGTLYNEQFF
DNA: TGCGCCAGCACCCTGAAAGGGACTCTTTACAATGAGCAGTTCTTC

size: NA
J: TRBJ2-1
D: TRBD2
length: 16
V: TRBV24-1
CDR3: CATSDYTSGIYNEQFF
DNA: TGTGCCACCAGTGATTACACTAGCGGGATTTACAATGAGCAGTTCTTC

size: NA
J: TRBJ2-1
D: NA
length: 15
V: TRBV7-9
CDR3: CASSFRTPSYNEQFF
DNA: TGTGCCAGCAGCTTTCGGACTCCGTCCTACAATGAGCAGTTCTTC

size: NA
J: TRBJ2-3
D: NA
length: 12
V: TRBV20-1
CDR3: CSASRTPDTQYF
DNA: TGCAGTGCTAGCCGGACCCCAGATACGCAGTATTTT

size: few
J: TRBJ2-2
D: NA
length: 15
V: TRBV20-1
CDR3: CSAGDFRGSFGELFF
DNA: TGCAGTGCGGGGGACTTCCGAGGGTCCTTCGGGGAGCTGTTTTTT

size: many
J: TRBJ1-1
D: TRBD1
length: 11
V: TRBV29-1
CDR3: CSVSDRAEAFF
DNA: TGCAGCGTCTCAGACAGGGCCGAAGCTTTCTTT

size: many
J: TRBJ2-7
D: NA
length: 15
V: TRBV28
CDR3: CASSGGSEASYEQYF
DNA: TGTGCCAGCAGTGGTGGATCGGAGGCTTCCTACGAGCAGTACTTC

size: NA
J: TRBJ2-7
D: TRBD1
length: 14
V: TRBV9
CDR3: CASSESGTVYEQYF
DNA: TGTGCCAGCAGCGAATCCGGGACAGTCTACGAGCAGTACTTC

size: many
J: TRBJ1-5
D: NA
length: 15
V: TRBV7-9
CDR3: CASSATGSLNQPQHF
DNA: TGTGCCAGCAGCGCAACCGGGTCCTTGAATCAGCCCCAGCATTTT

size: few
J: TRBJ2-1
D: TRBD2
length: 15
V: TRBV5-1
CDR3: CASSLEGSGRDEQFF
DNA: TGCGCCAGCAGCTTGGAAGGTAGCGGGAGGGATGAGCAGTTCTTC

size: NA
J: TRBJ2-5
D: NA
length: 20
V: TRBV12-3/TRBV12-4
CDR3: CASSPFPLTEPGPEAETQYF
DNA: TGTGCCAGCAGTCCCTTCCCCCTGACGGAGCCGGGACCCGAAGCAGAGACCCAGTACTTC

size: NA
J: TRBJ1-3
D: NA
length: 19
V: TRBV21-1
CDR3: CASSPSRTGGSNSGNTIYF
DNA: TGTGCCAGCAGCCCCAGCCGGACAGGGGGCTCCAACTCTGGAAACACCATATATTTT

size: few
J: TRBJ2-2
D: NA
length: 14
V: TRBV29-1
CDR3: CSVELARAGGELFF
DNA: TGCAGCGTTGAATTAGCGAGGGCGGGCGGGGAGCTGTTTTTT

size: few
J: TRBJ2-1
D: NA
length: 15
V: TRBV24-1
CDR3: CATSDLQADPDEQFF
DNA: TGTGCCACCAGTGATTTGCAAGCTGATCCCGATGAGCAGTTCTTC

size: many
J: TRBJ2-3
D: TRBD2
length: 17
V: TRBV7-9
CDR3: CASSLQGLAGVTDTQYF
DNA: TGTGCCAGCAGCTTACAGGGACTAGCGGGAGTCACAGATACGCAGTATTTT

size: few
J: TRBJ2-1
D: NA
length: 16
V: TRBV15
CDR3: CATSRDPATTYNEQFF
DNA: TGTGCCACCAGCAGAGACCCAGCGACCACCTACAATGAGCAGTTCTTC

size: NA
J: TRBJ2-1
D: TRBD2
length: 19
V: TRBV4-3
CDR3: CASSQAGGLAGGPSGEQFF
DNA: TGCGCCAGCAGCCAAGCGGGAGGACTAGCGGGAGGGCCGTCGGGTGAGCAGTTCTTC

size: NA
J: TRBJ1-2
D: NA
length: 13
V: TRBV7-6
CDR3: CASSSSTDYGYTF
DNA: TGTGCCAGCAGCTCCTCCACAGACTATGGCTACACCTTC

size: few
J: TRBJ2-1
D: NA
length: 12
V: TRBV7-2
CDR3: CASSKKGPEQFF
DNA: TGTGCCAGCAGCAAAAAGGGCCCTGAGCAGTTCTTC

size: few
J: TRBJ2-7
D: NA
length: 15
V: TRBV7-2
CDR3: CASSLALQGKDEQYF
DNA: TGTGCCAGCAGCTTAGCGCTACAGGGAAAGGACGAGCAGTACTTC

size: many
J: TRBJ1-5
D: NA
length: 14
V: TRBV7-2
CDR3: CASSPDTPNQPQHF
DNA: TGTGCCAGCAGCCCAGACACCCCCAATCAGCCCCAGCATTTT

size: few
J: TRBJ2-7
D: TRBD1
length: 15
V: TRBV9
CDR3: CASSAPGTGHYEQYF
DNA: TGTGCCAGCAGCGCCCCCGGGACAGGGCACTACGAGCAGTACTTC

size: few
J: TRBJ2-1
D: NA
length: 13
V: TRBV27
CDR3: CASSLLERNEQFF
DNA: TGTGCCAGCAGTTTACTAGAGCGCAATGAGCAGTTCTTC

size: NA
J: TRBJ2-1
D: NA
length: 13
V: TRBV20-1
CDR3: CSARVFTYNEQFF
DNA: TGCAGTGCTAGGGTGTTTACCTACAATGAGCAGTTCTTC

size: many
J: TRBJ2-2
D: NA
length: 12
V: TRBV7-9
CDR3: CASVPRGGELFF
DNA: TGTGCCAGCGTACCTCGGGGAGGGGAGCTGTTTTTT

size: few
J: TRBJ1-3
D: TRBD1
length: 16
V: TRBV6-2/TRBV6-3
CDR3: CASSYGDSRSGNTIYF
DNA: TGTGCCAGCAGTTACGGGGACAGCCGCTCTGGAAACACCATATATTTT

size: many
J: TRBJ1-3
D: TRBD1
length: 16
V: TRBV10-3
CDR3: CAITDGQAFSGNTIYF
DNA: TGTGCCATCACTGACGGACAGGCCTTCTCTGGAAACACCATATATTTT

size: NA
J: TRBJ1-1
D: TRBD1
length: 15
V: TRBV29-1
CDR3: CSVTPDHRGPTEAFF
DNA: TGCAGCGTTACGCCCGACCACAGGGGGCCCACTGAAGCTTTCTTT

size: NA
J: TRBJ2-2
D: TRBD2
length: 16
V: TRBV7-2
CDR3: CASSFKTSGRSGELFF
DNA: TGTGCCAGCAGCTTTAAGACTAGCGGGAGATCCGGGGAGCTGTTTTTT

size: NA
J: TRBJ2-7
D: NA
length: 13
V: TRBV18
CDR3: CASSNTGFHEQYF
DNA: TGTGCCAGCTCAAACACAGGGTTCCACGAGCAGTACTTC

size: many
J: TRBJ1-1
D: TRBD1
length: 14
V: TRBV6-5
CDR3: CASKIGTVNTEAFF
DNA: TGTGCCAGCAAGATAGGGACAGTGAACACTGAAGCTTTCTTT

size: NA
J: TRBJ1-5
D: NA
length: 17
V: TRBV6-2/TRBV6-3
CDR3: CASSYFRLRPLVQPQHF
DNA: TGTGCCAGCAGTTACTTCAGACTTCGGCCCTTGGTACAGCCCCAGCATTTT

size: NA
J: TRBJ2-7
D: TRBD2
length: 16
V: TRBV20-1
CDR3: CSARSGLAGVLYEQYF
DNA: TGCAGTGCTAGGAGCGGACTAGCGGGAGTTCTCTACGAGCAGTACTTC

size: NA
J: TRBJ1-5
D: NA
length: 14
V: TRBV6-1
CDR3: CASNLDLSNQPQHF
DNA: TGTGCCAGCAACCTAGACCTTAGCAATCAGCCCCAGCATTTT

size: few
J: TRBJ2-5
D: NA
length: 12
V: TRBV29-1
CDR3: CSVDEPQETQYF
DNA: TGCAGCGTTGACGAGCCCCAAGAGACCCAGTACTTC

size: NA
J: TRBJ2-7
D: NA
length: 14
V: TRBV12-3/TRBV12-4
CDR3: CPSRSPGITYEQYF
DNA: TGTCCCAGCAGAAGCCCGGGCATTACCTACGAGCAGTACTTC